This TCR beta chain derives from a study of molecular identifiers for immune sequencing clone quantification. General study points: Jurkat TCR RNA spiked in from one cell (amid about a million naive cells) was reportedly detectable. Should identical TCR molecules share a barcode, the sizes of highly expanded clones could be underestimated.

Previously described methods and listed TCR primers were used for bulk TCR libraries. TCRdb processed the PCR reads anew with MiXCR; each CDR3 protein has one entry. The sample consists of approximately 550,000 distinct CDR3 sequences, about 25% of them appearing once. Naive CD8 T cells, phenotype CD8+CD4-CCR7+CD45RA+, were sorted. About this clonotype itself: As yet, its antigen is unknown. This may be a read error: a much more frequent sequence differs by one nucleotide.

Germline CDR1 and CDR2: SGHRS and YFSETQ. J was trimmed by 6 bases and V by 7 bases; bases with no gene match: 6. The CDR3 loop spans 12 amino acids. The sample comprised naive CD8+ T cells from blood, with Jurkat cell RNA spiked in. Subset: FACS-sorted CD8+CD4-CCR7+CD45RA+ naive T cells. The receptor's source is a human donor in good health. Some libraries in this study had Jurkat cell RNA spiked in. J is TRBJ1-1 and V is TRBV5-1; TRBD1 agrees at 7 bases. The DNA of the CDR3 is TGCGCCAGCTGCTACACAGGGGCTGAAGCTTTCTTT. This gives the protein CASCYTGAEAFF.